The TCR beta chain under discussion was sequenced for a study of T cell repertoires in cytomegalovirus infection. Across the study: Through public TCR beta signatures, both CMV infection and matching HLA type were indicated.

This clonotype was counted only a few times. No antigen is known for it. The CDR3 totals 17 residues. CDR1 is SGDLS and CDR2 is YYNGEE in the germline V gene. Trimming removed 4 bases from V and 3 bases from J, with 21 bases in between. Findings of the study overall: Clonotypes of TCR beta that were HLA-C-restricted and CMV-specific dominated the ex vivo response.

Using its own MiXCR run on the reads, TCRdb lists one record per CDR3 protein. The table shows about 830,000 distinct CDR3 sequences, with around a third occurring only once. The sequences come from cultured CD8+ T cells from PBMCs, collected from culture after CMV antigen stimulation. The TCR sequence derives from a human donor in good health (CMV status not recorded). Some clones in this sample may be carry-over from other donors' samples. The chain carries TRBV9 and TRBJ2-3; the D is unclear. The CDR3 DNA sequence: TGTGCCAGCAGCCCAAGACATCTAATCCCCCCTACAGATACGCAGTATTTT. Its translation is CASSPRHLIPPTDTQYF.